One sample yielded the 20 T cell receptor beta chains listed below, sequenced in a study of metastatic and nonmetastatic thyroid tumors. Patients underwent thyroid surgery, and none had received any treatment before it. TCRdb re-called the PCR reads with MiXCR. The repertoire holds some 20,000 clones, with 20% to 25% as singletons. The specimen was adjacent normal tissue. The receptors were sampled from a female donor with papillary thyroid cancer or a benign thyroid nodule (not recorded which). Some clones in this sample may be carry-over from other donors' samples.

The chain couples TRBV6-1 to TRBJ2-7; no firm D call. V was trimmed by 6 bases and J by 1 base, leaving 10 bases between them. The CDR3 is 13 residues long. From germline, CDR1 is MNHNS and CDR2 SASEGT. The CDR3, as DNA: TGTGCCAGCAGGCGCCCATCGTCCTACGAGCAGTACTTC. It specifies CASRRPSSYEQYF.

The chain has TRBV6-2 or TRBV6-3 and TRBJ2-1; TRBD1 aligns across 7 bases. Trimming at V came to 2 bases and at J to 9 bases, leaving 4 bases not matched to a gene. Germline lookup yields CDR1 MNHEY and CDR2 SVGEGT. The length of the CDR3 is 13 residues. CDR3 nucleotide sequence: TGTGCCAGCAGTTACGCAGGGGGTGGTGAGCAGTTCTTC. Residues: CASSYAGGGEQFF.

This clone was picked up many times. Other DNA sequences in the same sample also yield this CDR3. The genes are TRBV12-3 or TRBV12-4 and TRBJ2-1; TRBD1 matches at 9 bases. Trimming removed 3 bases from V and 15 bases from J; junction bases left unmatched: 6. CDR3 length: 12 amino acids. In DNA, the CDR3 is TGTGCCAGCAGTTTGGCCGGGACAGGGTGGTTCTTC. As protein: CASSLAGTGWFF.

This clone was observed many times. This chain joins TRBV6-1 and TRBJ2-7, with 11 bases aligning to TRBD2. The CDR3 runs 18 residues. Trimming removed 2 bases from V and 0 bases from J; junction bases left unmatched: 9. The germline V gene has CDR1 MNHNS and CDR2 SASEGT. The CDR3 is CASSESTTSGMLSYEQYF. The DNA for the CDR3 is TGTGCCAGCAGTGAATCCACGACTAGCGGGATGCTCTCCTACGAGCAGTACTTC.

In this sample, this clone turned up many times. V usage is TRBV6-5 and J usage is TRBJ1-3, with D perhaps TRBD1 (5 bases). Germline V gene lookup returns CDR1 MNHEY and CDR2 SVGAGI. Trimming shortened V by 0 bases and J by 2 bases, and 8 bases separated the two germline ends. This CDR3 has 15 amino acids. The CDR3 DNA sequence: TGTGCCAGCAGTTACTCCGGGACGACTGGAAACACCATATATTTT. Amino acid sequence: CASSYSGTTGNTIYF.

The chain couples TRBV2 to TRBJ1-6; D is ambiguous. Trimming pared 0 bases from V and 7 bases from J, leaving 10 bases between. Germline V gene lookup returns CDR1 SNHLY and CDR2 FYNNEI. The CDR3 has 15 amino acids. The CDR3 bases are TGTGCCAGCAGTGAAGCAGGTGGAAACAATTCACCCCTCCACTTT. Translation: CASSEAGGNNSPLHF.

Relative to its sample, this clone is medium-sized (0.01 to 0.1%). The chain combines TRBV10-2 with TRBJ2-1; the match to TRBD2 covers 8 bases. Germline V CDR1 and CDR2: WSHSY, SAAADI. With V trimmed by 8 bases and J by 4 bases, 7 bases remained unmatched. This CDR3 has 14 residues. CDR3 coding DNA: TGCGCCAGCTCGGGACTAGACTTATACAATGAGCAGTTCTTC. The encoded protein is CASSGLDLYNEQFF.

The chain joins TRBV11-3 to TRBJ2-1, with 7 nucleotides matching TRBD2. J lost 8 bases, V lost 0 bases, and 7 bases had no gene match. The CDR3 is 15 amino acids. In germline, CDR1 is SGHNT, CDR2 YENEEA. The DNA of the CDR3 is TGTGCCAGCAGCTTAGAGGATAGCGGGTGGGATGAGCAGTTCTTC. This encodes CASSLEDSGWDEQFF.

This clone has a handful of counts. The chain joins TRBV12-3 or TRBV12-4 to TRBJ1-5; TRBD1 agrees at 8 bases. This CDR3 has 14 amino acids. V gave up 6 bases and J gave up 9 bases; unmatched junction bases: 10. The CDR3 here is CASSLGQGGLPQHF. The DNA of the CDR3 is TGTGCCAGCAGCCTTGGACAGGGCGGTTTGCCCCAGCATTTT.

J is TRBJ2-3 and V is TRBV11-1; D might be TRBD2 (6 bases). Trimming took 2 bases from V and 4 from J, leaving 13 bases between them. Per the germline V gene, CDR1 is SGHAT and CDR2 is FQDESV (reference sequence). This CDR3 has 15 residues. This chain's CDR3 is CASSLTSGESDTQYF. CDR3 coding DNA: TGTGCCAGCAGCTTAACCTCGGGAGAGTCAGATACGCAGTATTTT.

This clone was seen repeatedly, ten times or more. J is TRBJ1-2 and V is TRBV18; no clear D. The germline gives CDR1 KGHSH, CDR2 LQKENI. The ends were cut back, 4 bases at V and 4 bases at J, with 16 bases in the middle. The length of the CDR3 is 15 residues. DNA for the CDR3: TGTGCCAGCTCACTAGAGGGAGCTAAGAGCTATGGCTACACCTTC. Protein: CASSLEGAKSYGYTF.

A remark on this clone: The missing conserved phenylalanine or tryptophan at the end of this CDR3 makes a read error likely. Written as DNA, the CDR3 is TGTGCCAGCAACCCGGGACAGAGGACTGAAGCTTTCCTT. Its translation is CASNPGQRTEAFL. The J gene is TRBJ1-1, the V gene TRBV28, with 7 bases fitting TRBD1. V trimming: 7 bases; J trimming: 5 bases; junction bases outside the gene matches: 7. Germline V gene lookup returns CDR1 MDHEN and CDR2 SYDVKM. The CDR3 sequence is 13 residues long.

This clone was observed at least ten times. V gene TRBV6-2 or TRBV6-3 combines with J gene TRBJ1-2, with D perhaps TRBD1 (6 bases). Per germline, CDR1 MNHEY and CDR2 SVGEGT. CDR3 length: 13 residues. The germline V and J ends were trimmed by 5 bases and 4 bases, with 11 bases remaining between them. The CDR3 DNA is TGTGCCAGCAGTGACGGACAGTTCTATGGCTACACCTTC. It encodes CASSDGQFYGYTF.

The chain is built from TRBV19 and TRBJ2-2; D may be TRBD2 (7 bases). V lost 4 bases and J 6 bases, leaving 15 bases between the germline ends. The CDR3 is 15 residues long. From germline, CDR1 is LNHDA and CDR2 SQIVND (reference sequence). The CDR3 spells CASSNQGGGAGELFF. The CDR3 coding sequence is TGTGCCAGTAGTAACCAAGGAGGGGGGGCCGGGGAGCTGTTTTTT.

This clone was seen repeatedly, ten times or more. The J gene is TRBJ2-3, the V gene TRBV6-6, with D perhaps matching TRBD1 (5 bases). The CDR3 consists of 16 residues. Trimming left V 0 bases short and J 1 base short, with 11 bases between. Germline loops: CDR1 MNHNY, CDR2 SVGAGI (reference sequence). The CDR3 loop reads CASSYSPSTGTDTQYF. The CDR3 DNA sequence: TGTGCCAGCAGTTACTCACCATCGACAGGCACAGATACGCAGTATTTT.

This rearrangement joins TRBV5-1 to TRBJ2-2, with D unclear. From germline, CDR1 is SGHRS and CDR2 YFSETQ. V shed 5 bases and J shed 0 bases, with 8 bases lying between them. The CDR3 is 14 amino acids. The CDR3 loop reads CASRSTANTGELFF. The DNA of the CDR3 is TGCGCCAGCAGGAGCACAGCGAACACCGGGGAGCTGTTTTTT.

A note on this clone: At one end, the junction sequence differs from germline, possibly due to a read error. The chain has TRBV6-1 and TRBJ1-2, with D possibly TRBD1 on 6 matching bases. Germline lookup yields CDR1 MNHNS and CDR2 SASEGT. CDR3 length: 13 residues. The CDR3 region has the DNA TGTGCCAGAAGTGACGGACAGTTCTATGGCTACACGTTC. Protein product: CARSDGQFYGYTF.

Turning to this clone: Lacking the conserved final phenylalanine or tryptophan, this CDR3 likely reflects a read error. The DNA is omitted, as the CDR3 cannot be located on it reliably, and the CDR3 follows TCRdb's listing. V and J are TRBV19 and TRBJ1-4. Both ends counted, the CDR3 spans 13 residues. Germline lookup yields CDR1 LNHDA and CDR2 SQIVND (reference sequence). This CDR3 reads CASSIRGYEKLIC.

V gene TRBV11-1 combines with J gene TRBJ2-3; 7 bases fit TRBD2. This CDR3 is 17 amino acids long. Looked up from germline, CDR1 is SGHAT and CDR2 is FQDESV (reference sequence). J gave up 2 bases and V 6 bases, and 14 bases lay outside the gene matches. The CDR3 sequence is CASRNALGSGVTDTQYF. The CDR3 DNA reads as TGTGCCAGCAGAAATGCTTTGGGGAGCGGGGTCACAGATACGCAGTATTTT. The whole variable domain, remainder taken from reference TRBV11-1 and TRBJ2-3, is EAEVAQSPRYKITEKSQAVAFWCDPISGHATLYWYRQILGQGPELLVQFQDESVVDDSQLPKDRFSAERLKGVDSTLKIQPAELGDSAMYLCASRNALGSGVTDTQYFGPGTRLTVL.

By frequency in the sample, this clone is medium-sized. The V gene is TRBV7-9, the J gene TRBJ1-1; D gene uncertain. Germline CDR1 and CDR2: SEHNR and FQNEAQ (reference sequence). This CDR3 contains 11 residues. V shed 5 bases and J shed 12 bases, with 13 bases lying between them. The CDR3 loop reads CASSLSPETFF. DNA of the CDR3: TGTGCCAGCAGCCTAAGCCCAGAGACTTTCTTT.